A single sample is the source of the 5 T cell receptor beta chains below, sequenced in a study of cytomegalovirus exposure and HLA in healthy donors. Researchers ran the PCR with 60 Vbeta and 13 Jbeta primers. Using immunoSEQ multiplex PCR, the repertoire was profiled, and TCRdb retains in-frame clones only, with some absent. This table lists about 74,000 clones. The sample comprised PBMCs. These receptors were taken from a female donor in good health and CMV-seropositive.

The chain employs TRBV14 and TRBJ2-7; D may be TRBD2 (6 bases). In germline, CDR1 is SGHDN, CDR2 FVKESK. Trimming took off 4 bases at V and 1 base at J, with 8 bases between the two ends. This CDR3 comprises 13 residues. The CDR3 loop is CASSRGGSYEQYF. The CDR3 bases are TGTGCCAGCAGCCGTGGAGGGTCCTACGAGCAGTACTTC.

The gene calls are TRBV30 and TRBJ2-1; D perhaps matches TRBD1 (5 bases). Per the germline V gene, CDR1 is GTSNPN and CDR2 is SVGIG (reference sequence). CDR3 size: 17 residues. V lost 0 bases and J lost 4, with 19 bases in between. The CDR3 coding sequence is TGTGCCTGGAGTGTTACAGGTCACATGGGATTTTACAATGAGCAGTTCTTC. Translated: CAWSVTGHMGFYNEQFF.

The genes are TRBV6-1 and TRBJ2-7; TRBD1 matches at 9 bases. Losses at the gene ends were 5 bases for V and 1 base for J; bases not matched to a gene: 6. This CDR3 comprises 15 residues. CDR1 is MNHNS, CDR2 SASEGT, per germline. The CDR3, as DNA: TGTGCCAGCAGTAAGGGACAGGGAGATTCCTACGAGCAGTACTTC. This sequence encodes CASSKGQGDSYEQYF.

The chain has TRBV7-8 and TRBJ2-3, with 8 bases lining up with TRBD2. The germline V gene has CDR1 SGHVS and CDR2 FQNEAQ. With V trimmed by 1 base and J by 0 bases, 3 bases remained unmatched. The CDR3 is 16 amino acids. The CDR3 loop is CASSLVPSGSTDTQYF. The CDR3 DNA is TGTGCCAGCAGCTTAGTCCCTAGCGGGAGCACAGATACGCAGTATTTT.

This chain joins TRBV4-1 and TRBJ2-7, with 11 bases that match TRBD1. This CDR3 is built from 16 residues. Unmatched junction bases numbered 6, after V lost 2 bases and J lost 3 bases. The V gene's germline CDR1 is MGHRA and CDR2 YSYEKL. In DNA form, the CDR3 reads TGCGCCAGCAGCCAACCTCCGGGACAGGGGGACTACGAGCAGTACTTC. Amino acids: CASSQPPGQGDYEQYF.